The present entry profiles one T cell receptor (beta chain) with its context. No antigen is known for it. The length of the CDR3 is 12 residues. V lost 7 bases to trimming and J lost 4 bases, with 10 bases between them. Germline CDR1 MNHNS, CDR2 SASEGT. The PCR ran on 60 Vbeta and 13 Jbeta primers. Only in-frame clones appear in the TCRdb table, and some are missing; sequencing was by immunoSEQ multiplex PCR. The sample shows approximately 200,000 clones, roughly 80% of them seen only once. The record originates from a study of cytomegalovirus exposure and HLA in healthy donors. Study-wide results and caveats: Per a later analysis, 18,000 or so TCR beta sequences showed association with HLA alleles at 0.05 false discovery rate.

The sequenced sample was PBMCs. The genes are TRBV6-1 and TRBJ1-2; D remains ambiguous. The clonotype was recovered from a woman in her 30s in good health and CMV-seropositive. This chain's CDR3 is CASMAPPYGYTF. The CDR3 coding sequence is TGTGCCAGCATGGCCCCTCCCTATGGCTACACCTTC.